Here is one T cell receptor (beta chain) with its context. CDR1 ENHRY and CDR2 SYGVKD come from the germline V gene. V was trimmed by 7 bases and J by 1 base, leaving 8 bases between them. This CDR3 has 13 residues. These data belong to a study of blood T cell repertoires in COVID-19. At the level of the study: COVID-19 samples collected from the United States, Italy and Spain covered acute and convalescent phases.

Per the original methods: Estimation of nucleated cell counts was performed using reference gene primer amplification. The method was immunoSEQ multiplex PCR; TCRdb's version includes in-frame clones alone and lacks a portion of them. The D gene and trimming were derived from the DNA, and the V and J assignments and clone size from that table. The sample carries some 260,000 clones, about 88% recorded once. V usage is TRBV10-3 and J usage is TRBJ2-4; tentative D call: TRBD2 (5 bases). This clonotype was sampled from a woman aged 40 to 50 who had recovered from COVID-19. The sequenced sample was peripheral blood. The CDR3 loop reads CAIIRRAKNIQYF. The CDR3 nucleotides read TGTGCCATCATCCGGAGGGCCAAAAACATTCAGTACTTC.